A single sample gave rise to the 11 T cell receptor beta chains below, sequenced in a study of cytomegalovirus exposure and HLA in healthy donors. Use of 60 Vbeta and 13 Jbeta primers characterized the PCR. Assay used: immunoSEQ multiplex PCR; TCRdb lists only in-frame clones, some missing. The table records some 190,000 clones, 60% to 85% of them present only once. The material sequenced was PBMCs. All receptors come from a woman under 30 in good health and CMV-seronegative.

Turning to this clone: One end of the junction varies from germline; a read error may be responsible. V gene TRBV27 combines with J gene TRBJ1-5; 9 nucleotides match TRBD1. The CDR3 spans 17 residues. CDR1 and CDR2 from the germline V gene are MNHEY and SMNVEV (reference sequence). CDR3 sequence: CASSSRGDRASNPPQHF. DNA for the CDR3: TGTGCCAGCAGTTCGCGCGGGGACAGGGCAAGCAATCCGCCCCAGCATTTT.

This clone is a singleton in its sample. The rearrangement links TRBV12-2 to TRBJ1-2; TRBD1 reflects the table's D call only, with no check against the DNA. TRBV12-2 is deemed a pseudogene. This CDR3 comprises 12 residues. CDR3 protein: CASRFHQDGYTF. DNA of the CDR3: TGTGCAAGTCGCTTTCACCAGGATGGCTACACCTTC.

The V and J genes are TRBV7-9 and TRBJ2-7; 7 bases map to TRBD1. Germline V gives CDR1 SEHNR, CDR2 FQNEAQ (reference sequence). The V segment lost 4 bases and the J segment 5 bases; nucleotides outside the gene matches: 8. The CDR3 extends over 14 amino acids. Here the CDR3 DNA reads TGTGCCAGCAGCTCAACCTCTACAGGGGACGAGCAGTACTTC. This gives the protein CASSSTSTGDEQYF.

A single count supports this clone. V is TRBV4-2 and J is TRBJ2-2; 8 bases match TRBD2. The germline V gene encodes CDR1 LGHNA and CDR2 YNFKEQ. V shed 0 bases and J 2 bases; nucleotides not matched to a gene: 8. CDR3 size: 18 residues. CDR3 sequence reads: CASSQDTTSGGNTGELFF. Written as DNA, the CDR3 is TGTGCCAGCAGCCAAGACACCACGAGCGGGGGAAACACCGGGGAGCTGTTTTTT.

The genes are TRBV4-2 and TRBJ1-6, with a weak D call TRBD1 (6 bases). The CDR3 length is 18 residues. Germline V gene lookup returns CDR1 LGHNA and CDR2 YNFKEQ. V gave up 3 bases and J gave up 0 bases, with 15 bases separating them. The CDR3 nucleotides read TGTGCCAGCAGCCATTCCACAGGGAGAAGCTCCTATAATTCACCCCTCCACTTT. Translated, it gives CASSHSTGRSSYNSPLHF.

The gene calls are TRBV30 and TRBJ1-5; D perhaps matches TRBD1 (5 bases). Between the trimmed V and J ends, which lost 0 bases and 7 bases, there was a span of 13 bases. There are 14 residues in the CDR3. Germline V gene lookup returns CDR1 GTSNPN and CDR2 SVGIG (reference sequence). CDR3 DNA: TGTGCCTGGAGTGTTTCCGGGGGTCGACAGCCCCAGCATTTT. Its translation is CAWSVSGGRQPQHF.

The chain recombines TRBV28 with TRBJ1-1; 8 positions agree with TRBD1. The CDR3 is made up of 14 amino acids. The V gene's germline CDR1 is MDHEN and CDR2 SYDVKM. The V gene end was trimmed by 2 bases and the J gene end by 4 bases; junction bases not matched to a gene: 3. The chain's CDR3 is CASSLVQGGTEAFF. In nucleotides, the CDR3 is TGTGCCAGCAGTTTAGTACAGGGGGGCACTGAAGCTTTCTTT.

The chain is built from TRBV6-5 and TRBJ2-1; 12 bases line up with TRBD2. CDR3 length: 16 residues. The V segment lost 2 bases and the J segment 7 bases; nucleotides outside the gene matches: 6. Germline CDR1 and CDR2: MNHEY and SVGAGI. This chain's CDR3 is CASSYPASGGANEQFF. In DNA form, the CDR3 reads TGTGCCAGCAGTTACCCTGCTAGCGGGGGGGCGAATGAGCAGTTCTTC.

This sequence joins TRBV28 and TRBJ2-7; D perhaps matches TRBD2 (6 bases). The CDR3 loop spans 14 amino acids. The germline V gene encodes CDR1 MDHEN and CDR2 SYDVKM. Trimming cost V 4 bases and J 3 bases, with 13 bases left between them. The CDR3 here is CASSWGDRSYEQYF. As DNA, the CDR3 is TGTGCCAGCAGTTGGGGGGACCGAAGCTACGAGCAGTACTTC.

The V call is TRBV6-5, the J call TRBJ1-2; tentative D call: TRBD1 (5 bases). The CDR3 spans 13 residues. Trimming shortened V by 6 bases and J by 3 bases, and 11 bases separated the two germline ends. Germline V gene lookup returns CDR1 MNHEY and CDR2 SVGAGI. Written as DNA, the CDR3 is TGTGCCAGCAGGTCAGGGACTGACTATGGCTACACCTTC. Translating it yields CASRSGTDYGYTF.

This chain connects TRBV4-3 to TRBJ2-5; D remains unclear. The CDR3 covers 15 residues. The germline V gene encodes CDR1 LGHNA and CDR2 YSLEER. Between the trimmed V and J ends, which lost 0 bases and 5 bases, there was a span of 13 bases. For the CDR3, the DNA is TGCGCCAGCAGCCAAGATCTAATCCGGTTCGAGACCCAGTACTTC. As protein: CASSQDLIRFETQYF.